What follows are 22 T cell receptor beta chains derived from one specimen sequenced in a study of T cells expressing NK-cell markers. TCRdb reprocessed the 5' RACE reads and stores each CDR3 protein as one record, lacking DNA. This sample lists some 110,000 distinct CDR3 sequences; its ten largest clones have less than 20%. Specimen: blood T cells: a sorted CD56 or NKG2C T cell subset, CD4+ or CD8+ T cells, or bulk PBMC T cells (not recorded which). These receptors all come from a woman between 18 and 70 years old in good health.

The chain is built from TRBV5-1 and TRBJ2-1; the TCRdb D gene call, TRBD2, has no DNA to confirm it. CDR1 and CDR2 from the germline V gene are SGHRS and YFSETQ. The CDR3 consists of 16 residues. This CDR3 is CASSLGLAGEVYEQFF.

This chain joins TRBV20-1 and TRBJ1-5; without DNA, the TCRdb call of TRBD1 cannot be checked. Germline CDR1 reads DFQATT; CDR2 reads SNEGSKA (reference sequence). The CDR3 runs 14 residues. CDR3: CSARQGASNQPQHF.

CDR3 protein: CASSQDYPHIQYF. The genes are TRBV3-1 and TRBJ2-4; TCRdb outputs TRBD2, but without DNA this stays unchecked. Germline assignment: CDR1 LGHDT and CDR2 YNNKEL (reference sequence). The length of the CDR3 is 13 residues.

The chain uses TRBV7-9 and TRBJ2-3. The CDR3 covers 16 residues. CDR1 and CDR2 from the germline V gene are SEHNR and FQNEAQ (reference sequence). The CDR3 sequence is CASSLGTASSTDTQYF. Together with reference TRBV7-9 and TRBJ2-3, the CDR3 gives the full variable domain: DTGVSQNPRHKITKRGQNVTFRCDPISEHNRLYWYRQTLGQGPEFLTYFQNEAQLEKSRLLSDRFSAERPKGSFSTLEIQRTEQGDSAMYLCASSLGTASSTDTQYFGPGTRLTVL.

The rearrangement links TRBV11-1 to TRBJ2-2; TCRdb names TRBD2, which stays unverified in the absence of DNA. The CDR3 has 17 residues. Germline CDR1 reads SGHAT; CDR2 reads FQDESV (reference sequence). CDR3 residues: CASSLVPAGENTGELFF.

This chain joins TRBV4-3 and TRBJ2-1; absent DNA, TCRdb's TRBD2 call cannot be checked. The germline gives CDR1 LGHNA, CDR2 YSLEER. CDR3 size: 16 residues. The CDR3 reads CASSQALAGDYNEQFF.

The V gene is TRBV28, the J gene TRBJ2-3; with no DNA, the TCRdb D assignment of TRBD1 cannot be verified. In germline, CDR1 is MDHEN, CDR2 SYDVKM. This CDR3 is built from 14 residues. CDR3 sequence: CASRRQGFADTQYF.

The genes are TRBV20-1 and TRBJ1-1; TCRdb lists TRBD1, though no DNA is available to test this call. Germline V gene sequence: CDR1 DFQATT, CDR2 SNEGSKA (reference sequence). This CDR3 is built from 13 residues. The chain's CDR3 is CGMGGGMNTEAFF.

The rearrangement links TRBV7-2 to TRBJ2-3; there is no DNA to check the TCRdb D call of TRBD1. CDR1 SGHTA and CDR2 FQGNSA come from the germline V gene. The CDR3 runs 15 residues. The CDR3 sequence: CASSLVGGYTDTQYF.

The chain combines TRBV14 with TRBJ2-1; TCRdb calls TRBD2, which cannot be checked without DNA. This CDR3 has 13 amino acids. The germline V gene encodes CDR1 SGHDN and CDR2 FVKESK. The CDR3 protein is CASSQLGVVEQFF. Full variable domain (rest looked up from reference TRBV14 and TRBJ2-1): EAGVTQFPSHSVIEKGQTVTLRCDPISGHDNLYWYRRVMGKEIKFLLHFVKESKQDESGMPNNRFLAERTGGTYSTLKVQPAELEDSGVYFCASSQLGVVEQFFGPGTRLTVL.

The gene calls are TRBV19 and TRBJ2-1; without DNA, the TCRdb call of TRBD2 cannot be checked. This CDR3 is built from 15 residues. The germline V gene encodes CDR1 LNHDA and CDR2 SQIVND (reference sequence). The CDR3 sequence is CASSRVGLLYNEQFF. Full variable domain (outside the CDR3, taken from reference TRBV19 and TRBJ2-1): DGGITQSPKYLFRKEGQNVTLSCEQNLNHDAMYWYRQDPGQGLRLIYYSQIVNDFQKGDIAEGYSVSREKKESFPLTVTSAQKNPTAFYLCASSRVGLLYNEQFFGPGTRLTVL.

The chain employs TRBV6-1 and TRBJ1-2; lacking DNA, the TRBD1 call made by TCRdb goes unchecked. Per germline, CDR1 MNHNS and CDR2 SASEGT. The CDR3 has 15 residues. CDR3 sequence reads: CASTQTTGGSNGYTF.

This chain joins TRBV7-6 and TRBJ2-7; the D call of TRBD1 rests on TCRdb alone, since no DNA is present to check it. Germline values: CDR1 SGHVS, CDR2 FNYEAQ. The CDR3 consists of 13 residues. The chain's CDR3 is CASSPDRDYEQYF.

The CDR3 sequence: CSARDGSQSPYEQYF. The rearrangement links TRBV20-1 to TRBJ2-7. Looked up from germline, CDR1 is DFQATT and CDR2 is SNEGSKA (reference sequence). This CDR3 region has 15 residues.

The V and J genes are TRBV5-1 and TRBJ2-6; the D call from TCRdb, TRBD1, cannot be confirmed without DNA. CDR3 length: 16 amino acids. Germline V gene data show CDR1 as SGHRS and CDR2 as YFSETQ. The CDR3 sequence: CASSPLGPSGANVLTF.

The chain employs TRBV4-3 and TRBJ2-5; TCRdb's D gene call, TRBD2, goes unchecked for lack of DNA. Germline CDR1 and CDR2: LGHNA and YSLEER. The CDR3 runs 15 residues. This CDR3 is CASSQEPGGQETQYF.

The rearrangement joins TRBV19 to TRBJ2-7; TCRdb calls TRBD1, which cannot be checked without DNA. The CDR3 is 16 amino acids. The germline CDR1 and CDR2 sequences are LNHDA and SQIVND (reference sequence). Here the CDR3 reads CAIRGERAVYSYEQYF.

J is TRBJ2-2 and V is TRBV27; TCRdb outputs TRBD2, but without DNA this stays unchecked. CDR3 size: 14 residues. Germline V gives CDR1 MNHEY, CDR2 SMNVEV (reference sequence). The CDR3 region is CALPGGRLAGELFF.

This chain connects TRBV30 to TRBJ2-1. This CDR3 comprises 12 residues. The germline V gene encodes CDR1 GTSNPN and CDR2 SVGIG (reference sequence). The CDR3 reads CAWSVMNNEQFF. The whole variable domain, remainder taken from reference TRBV30 and TRBJ2-1, is SQTIHQWPATLVQPVGSPLSLECTVEGTSNPNLYWYRQAAGRGLQLLFYSVGIGQISSEVPQNLSASRPQDRQFILSSKKLLLSDSGFYLCAWSVMNNEQFFGPGTRLTVL.

The V and J genes are TRBV7-9 and TRBJ2-2; TCRdb reports TRBD1, a call that lacks DNA to check it against. CDR1 and CDR2 (germline): SEHNR, FQNEAQ (reference sequence). The CDR3 loop spans 12 amino acids. The CDR3 protein is CATPPNTGELFF.

J is TRBJ2-7 and V is TRBV15. Germline CDR1 reads LNHNV; CDR2 reads YYDKDF (reference sequence). The CDR3 has 14 residues. The chain's CDR3 is CATSRGAETYEQYF.

The chain recombines TRBV11-2 with TRBJ2-1. This CDR3 comprises 15 residues. Germline CDR1 and CDR2: SGHAT and FQNNGV. CDR3 sequence reads: CASSLGFELSKEQFF.